These T cell receptor beta chains were read from a single sample in a study of CD8 T cells in ankylosing spondylitis. TCRdb processed the 5' RACE reads anew with MiXCR; each CDR3 protein has one entry. The sample gives approximately 520,000 distinct CDR3 sequences, under 5.5% of which show up once; roughly 3.5% is in the top ten. Material for sequencing was blood, either unsorted or a sorted T cell fraction (not recorded which). The receptors come from a male donor with ankylosing spondylitis. Both conserved end residues are trimmed from each CDR3.

V	J	CDR3
TRBV4-1	TRBJ1-5	ASSLYHNQPQH
TRBV7-2	TRBJ2-5	ASTRVVGQALETQY
TRBV20-1	TRBJ2-7	SASVRGLSYEQY
TRBV5-5	TRBJ1-6	ASSLTWDRDGSPLH
TRBV12-3/TRBV12-4	TRBJ1-6	ASSDPGSPLH
TRBV7-2	TRBJ2-1	ASSLVGGLTYNEQF
TRBV29-1	TRBJ2-5	SVEVQRETQY
TRBV6-1	TRBJ2-7	ASRPGQASGSYEQY
TRBV6-2/TRBV6-3	TRBJ1-2	ASWRQGTILGGYT
TRBV5-4	TRBJ2-5	ASSLDSKETQY
TRBV5-1	TRBJ2-1	ASSLLGVEQF
TRBV7-6	TRBJ2-3	ASSSDRGGTDTQY
TRBV5-6	TRBJ2-3	ASSLRTPGDTQY
TRBV28	TRBJ1-1	ASTPWVEGVAF
TRBV10-3	TRBJ2-7	AISETTGEGEQY
TRBV7-8	TRBJ2-4	ASRILIAKNIQY
TRBV20-1	TRBJ2-7	SAKTGTVIYEQY
TRBV24-1	TRBJ2-2	ATSGGRWGDTGELF
TRBV7-2	TRBJ2-7	ASSLVSDRGEQY
TRBV7-2	TRBJ1-1	ASSSLIGITEAF
TRBV7-2	TRBJ2-3	ASSRGDREFTDTQY
TRBV27	TRBJ2-3	ASTVMGSAGDTQY
TRBV18	TRBJ1-6	ASSPRQGLNSPLH
TRBV29-1	TRBJ2-7	SVGGLAGLYEQY
TRBV5-1	TRBJ1-3	ASSVGTGRKFSGNTIY
TRBV7-9	TRBJ1-2	ASSLSAIGTYGYT
TRBV11-2	TRBJ1-2	ASSLDSQGPYGYT
TRBV4-2	TRBJ1-5	ASSQEGADQPQH
TRBV25-1	TRBJ2-5	ASSDILFPQY
TRBV5-1	TRBJ2-7	ASSLKFTGSEQY
TRBV12-3/TRBV12-4	TRBJ2-7	ASSGTPSLAGGIYEQY
TRBV27	TRBJ2-1	ASSKSRYNEQF
TRBV20-1	TRBJ2-4	SAGGRLAKNIQY
TRBV6-5	TRBJ2-3	ASSYRLATDTQY
TRBV20-1	TRBJ1-5	SASSRDYSNQPQH
TRBV7-2	TRBJ2-3	ASSLNGGRTDTQY
TRBV2	TRBJ1-1	ASSGPEEVPEAF
TRBV2	TRBJ1-1	ASSVQGEDTEAF
TRBV7-9	TRBJ1-2	ASSSQGRENYGYT
TRBV19	TRBJ2-1	ASSRRGGSYNEQF
TRBV7-2	TRBJ2-5	ASSFPGSQETQY
TRBV20-1	TRBJ2-3	SVSNPTDTQY
TRBV20-1	TRBJ1-5	SAQVVTASTPQH
TRBV5-1	TRBJ2-1	ASSLGIGANEQF
TRBV4-3	TRBJ2-2	ASSQDWGPTSTGELF
TRBV20-1	TRBJ2-3	SAISTGGNTDTQY
TRBV6-1	TRBJ2-2	ASRKASNTGELF
TRBV7-3	TRBJ1-1	ASSRNPQSMNTEAF
TRBV27	TRBJ2-2	ASSFVTGELF